This T cell receptor (beta chain) was sequenced in a study of blood T cells in healthy people across ages. The sample holds one count of this clonotype. Sample-barcoded 5' priming and a J-beta primer mix drove a second PCR of 7 to 11 cycles. TCRdb ran MiXCR on the 5' RACE reads and lists one entry per CDR3 protein. This sample yields about 1.4 million distinct CDR3 sequences, of which approximately 59% are seen a single time; 6.7% belongs to the top ten. This CDR3 has 11 residues. The ends were cut back, 8 bases at V and 12 bases at J, with 15 bases in the middle. Germline V gene lookup returns CDR1 KGHDR and CDR2 SFDVKD.

The TCR comes from a man between 18 and 35 years old in good health. Sequenced: blood. This sequence joins TRBV24-1 and TRBJ2-5, with unresolved D. For the CDR3, the DNA is TGTGCCACCACCGGCTCCCCAGGCGAGTACTTC. Amino acids: CATTGSPGEYF.